This TCR beta chain was retrieved from a study of control samples from healthy donors and cancer patients. Using immunoSEQ multiplex PCR, the repertoire was profiled, and TCRdb retains in-frame clones only, with some absent. Found here are about 150,000 clones, 94% of them singletons; the top ten hold approximately 5.7%. The CDR3 consists of 15 residues. Trimming pared 6 bases from V and 0 bases from J, leaving 14 bases between. Germline lookup yields CDR1 MNHEY and CDR2 SVGAGI. Specimen: blood. This chain uses TRBV6-5 with TRBJ1-1; D is possibly TRBD1 (5 bases). This sequence was found in a man aged 40-49 years in good health. The CDR3 DNA sequence: TGTGCCAGCAGCCTCGGGACTCTTTTGAACACTGAAGCTTTCTTT. This sequence encodes CASSLGTLLNTEAFF.